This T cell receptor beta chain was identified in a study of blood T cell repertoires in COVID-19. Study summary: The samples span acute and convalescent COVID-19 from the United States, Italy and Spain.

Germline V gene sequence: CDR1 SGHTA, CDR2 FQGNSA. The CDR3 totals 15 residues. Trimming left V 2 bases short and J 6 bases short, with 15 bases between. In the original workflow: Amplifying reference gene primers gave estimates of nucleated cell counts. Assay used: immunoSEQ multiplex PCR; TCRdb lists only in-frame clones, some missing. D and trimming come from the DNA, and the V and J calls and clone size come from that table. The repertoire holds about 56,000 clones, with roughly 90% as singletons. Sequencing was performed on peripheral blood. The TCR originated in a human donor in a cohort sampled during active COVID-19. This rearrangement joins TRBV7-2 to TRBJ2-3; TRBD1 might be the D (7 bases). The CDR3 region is CASSLRGDSPDTQYF. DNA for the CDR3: TGTGCCAGCAGCTTAAGGGGGGACAGTCCGGATACGCAGTATTTT.